This is a list of T cell receptor beta chains from one sample in a study of long-term antiretroviral therapy in people with HIV. This table comes from immunoSEQ multiplex PCR, and its TCRdb copy is limited to in-frame clones, with some not included. The repertoire holds 15,000 to 20,000 clones, with approximately 95% as singletons. Sequenced material: unsorted PBMCs, taken more than 10 years after starting antiretroviral therapy. The receptors stem from a man younger than 45 with HIV. Each CDR3 is given with its conserved first and last residue. The order of the fields is D gene, J gene, clone size, V gene, CDR3 DNA, CDR3 protein. A D gene is named only where the DNA matches it firmly. The size field is filled for only some rows; it gives once, few, many or a size class.

D: -; J: TRBJ1-5; size: -; V: TRBV5-8; DNA: TGTGCCAGCAGCATACAGGGTTATAGCAATCAGCCCCAGCATTTT; CDR3: CASSIQGYSNQPQHF
D: -; J: TRBJ1-4; size: -; V: TRBV2; DNA: TGTGCCAGCAGTGCGGGGGGCTCGAATGAAAAACTGTTTTTT; CDR3: CASSAGGSNEKLFF
D: -; J: TRBJ2-5; size: -; V: TRBV10-3; DNA: TGTGCCATCGGCCAGGGGGGGCAAGAGACCCAGTACTTC; CDR3: CAIGQGGQETQYF
D: -; J: TRBJ1-6; size: -; V: TRBV5-1; DNA: TGCGCCAGCAACCGGGATTATAATTCACCCCTCCACTTT; CDR3: CASNRDYNSPLHF
D: -; J: TRBJ1-4; size: once; V: TRBV28; DNA: TGTGCCAGCAGTATCGGGCCTGAAAAACTGTTTTTT; CDR3: CASSIGPEKLFF
D: TRBD1; J: TRBJ2-2; size: -; V: TRBV19; DNA: TGTGCCAGTAGTCGACAGGGGTTAGCCGGGGAGCTGTTTTTT; CDR3: CASSRQGLAGELFF
D: TRBD2; J: TRBJ2-1; size: -; V: TRBV28; DNA: TGTGCCAGCAGTCCCCGGACTAGCGTCCATGAGCAGTTCTTC; CDR3: CASSPRTSVHEQFF
D: -; J: TRBJ1-1; size: -; V: TRBV6-5; DNA: TGTGCCAGCAACGACGTGGGCACTGAAGCTTTCTTT; CDR3: CASNDVGTEAFF
D: -; J: TRBJ2-1; size: -; V: TRBV27; DNA: TGTGCCAGCAGTTTGACGGGCGGTCAGGGGCAGGGTGAGCAGTTCTTC; CDR3: CASSLTGGQGQGEQFF
D: TRBD2; J: TRBJ2-7; size: -; V: TRBV11-2; DNA: TGTGCCAGCAGCACTGGGACTAACGAGCAGTACTTC; CDR3: CASSTGTNEQYF
D: -; J: TRBJ2-1; size: -; V: TRBV15; DNA: TGTGCCACCAGCAGAGATTCGCCCGGTGAGCAGTTCTTC; CDR3: CATSRDSPGEQFF
D: -; J: TRBJ1-5; size: -; V: TRBV28; DNA: TGTGCCAGCAGTTCGGGACGGCGCAATCAGCCCCAGCATTTT; CDR3: CASSSGRRNQPQHF
D: -; J: TRBJ1-1; size: -; V: TRBV15; DNA: TGTGCCACCAGCAGAGAAGGTTCCCCGAACACTGAAGCTTTCTTT; CDR3: CATSREGSPNTEAFF
D: TRBD2; J: TRBJ2-3; size: -; V: TRBV4-2; DNA: TGTGCCAGCAGCCAAGGCGGGGGGGCCACCGATACGCAGTATTTT; CDR3: CASSQGGGATDTQYF
D: -; J: TRBJ2-7; size: -; V: TRBV2; DNA: TGTGCCAGCACCCCCGAGCTTGCGATCTACGAGCAGTACTTC; CDR3: CASTPELAIYEQYF
D: -; J: TRBJ2-5; size: -; V: TRBV5-1; DNA: TGCGCCAGCAGGACCACCCAATCTACCCAGTACTTC; CDR3: CASRTTQSTQYF
D: -; J: TRBJ1-4; size: once; V: TRBV11-2; DNA: TGTGCCAGCAGCTTAGCGGGGAGGACTAATGAAAAACTGTTTTTT; CDR3: CASSLAGRTNEKLFF
D: -; J: TRBJ1-2; size: -; V: TRBV6-5; DNA: TGTGCCAGCAGTTACTCGTATCCCATAGCCTATGGCTACACCTTC; CDR3: CASSYSYPIAYGYTF
D: -; J: TRBJ1-2; size: once; V: TRBV14; DNA: TGTGCCAGCAGCCAAGCTGTCATACGTGGCTACACCTTC; CDR3: CASSQAVIRGYTF
D: -; J: TRBJ1-5; size: -; V: TRBV6-5; DNA: TGTGCCAGCAGCCCAGCGGAGGGACGTCAGCCCCAGCATTTT; CDR3: CASSPAEGRQPQHF
D: -; J: TRBJ2-7; size: -; V: TRBV5-1; DNA: TGCGCCAGCAGCTTGGCCCCAGGGATGAGGGACGAGCAGCACTTC; CDR3: CASSLAPGMRDEQHF
D: -; J: TRBJ1-5; size: -; V: TRBV9; DNA: TGTGCCAGCAGCGCCAGAGGCCAGATTGGGGATCAGCCCCAGCATTTT; CDR3: CASSARGQIGDQPQHF
D: TRBD1; J: TRBJ1-1; size: -; V: TRBV28; DNA: TGTGCCAGCAGTTCTCCTTTGACAGGGCGGGTTACTGAAGCTTTCTTT; CDR3: CASSSPLTGRVTEAFF
D: TRBD2; J: TRBJ2-1; size: -; V: TRBV19; DNA: TGTGCCAGTAGTACCGGGACTAGCGGGGGGGGATACAATGAGCAGTTCTTC; CDR3: CASSTGTSGGGYNEQFF
D: -; J: TRBJ1-2; size: -; V: TRBV9; DNA: TGTGCCAGCAGCGCCAGGGATAACTATGGCTACACCTTC; CDR3: CASSARDNYGYTF
D: -; J: TRBJ2-5; size: medium-sized; V: TRBV7-8; DNA: TGTGCCAGCAGCTTTGACAGTAACCAAGAGACCCAGTACTTC; CDR3: CASSFDSNQETQYF
D: -; J: TRBJ1-3; size: -; V: TRBV4-1; DNA: TGCGCCAGCAGCCAACCTCGGTTTTCTGGAAACACCATATATTTT; CDR3: CASSQPRFSGNTIYF
D: -; J: TRBJ2-7; size: -; V: TRBV7-2; DNA: TGTGCCAGCAGCTTAGGACGTACGTACGAGCAGTACTTC; CDR3: CASSLGRTYEQYF
D: -; J: TRBJ2-3; size: -; V: TRBV28; DNA: TGTGCCAGCAGCACGACTTACACAGATACGCAGTATTTT; CDR3: CASSTTYTDTQYF
D: -; J: TRBJ1-1; size: -; V: TRBV10-3; DNA: TGTGCCATCCGGACACAGAACACTGAAGCTTTCTTT; CDR3: CAIRTQNTEAFF
D: -; J: TRBJ2-2; size: once; V: TRBV19; DNA: TGTGCCAGTACGAAGTTCACCGGGGAGCTGTTTTTT; CDR3: CASTKFTGELFF
D: -; J: TRBJ1-6; size: -; V: TRBV27; DNA: TGTGCCAGCAGTTTATCGGGGGCCGGTTCACCCCTCCACTTT; CDR3: CASSLSGAGSPLHF
D: -; J: TRBJ1-5; size: -; V: TRBV5-8; DNA: TGTGCCAGCAGCTTGCCCAGGGTACGTGGTCAGCCCCAGCATTTT; CDR3: CASSLPRVRGQPQHF
D: TRBD1; J: TRBJ1-2; size: -; V: TRBV5-1; DNA: TGCGCCAGCAGGTCTGGGACAGGGGGACCTCAAGATGGCTACACCTTC; CDR3: CASRSGTGGPQDGYTF
D: -; J: TRBJ1-4; size: once; V: TRBV18; DNA: TGTGCCAGCTCAGGTGGGGTTGGTGAAAAACTGTTTTTT; CDR3: CASSGGVGEKLFF
D: TRBD2; J: TRBJ2-5; size: -; V: TRBV7-3; DNA: TGTGCCAGCAGCTTAAGCGGGGGGCGAGGCGAGACCCAGTACTTC; CDR3: CASSLSGGRGETQYF
D: -; J: TRBJ2-3; size: -; V: TRBV6-1; DNA: TGTGCCAGCAGAGAACGAGTGGGATTTAGCACAGATACGCAGTATTTT; CDR3: CASRERVGFSTDTQYF
D: TRBD2; J: TRBJ2-5; size: once; V: TRBV6-4; DNA: TGTGCCATCGGGCTAGCGGGGGAGACCCAGTACTTC; CDR3: CAIGLAGETQYF
D: TRBD1; J: TRBJ2-2; size: -; V: TRBV2; DNA: TGTGCCAGCAGTACCATGGGACAGGGGGCCGGGGAGCTGTTTTTT; CDR3: CASSTMGQGAGELFF
D: -; J: TRBJ1-2; size: once; V: TRBV6-1; DNA: TGTGCCAGCTCCCAAGGGCCCCGTACGGGAGGCTACACCTTC; CDR3: CASSQGPRTGGYTF
D: TRBD1; J: TRBJ1-1; size: -; V: TRBV19; DNA: TGTGCCAGTAGTTGGACAGGGGGCAACACTGAAGCTTTCTTT; CDR3: CASSWTGGNTEAFF
D: -; J: TRBJ1-5; size: -; V: TRBV28; DNA: TGTGCCAGCAGTTTATCCGGCCAGGGAGGTCAGCCCCAGCATTTT; CDR3: CASSLSGQGGQPQHF